This TCR beta chain was sequenced during a study of T-cell memory formation after mild COVID-19. Unmatched junction bases numbered 6, after V lost 2 bases and J lost 0 bases. The CDR3 covers 17 residues. From germline, CDR1 is SGHDT and CDR2 YYEEEE. Study-wide results and caveats: Clones which contracted sat mainly in CM and EM if CD4+, and in EMRA if CD8+. Later expanders leaned CD4+, whereas day 15 to 85 contracting clones were balanced CD4/CD8. A subset of responding clones appeared in pre-infection memory, suggesting cross-reactive memory joined.

This clonotype was recorded once. Its antigen is undetermined. Researchers used 5'RACE with constant-segment primers to make TCR alpha and TCR beta cDNA libraries that carry sample barcodes and UMIs. Using its own MiXCR run on the 5' RACE reads, TCRdb lists one record per CDR3 protein. The data contain around 410,000 distinct CDR3 sequences, less than 25% of them singletons. This sequence was found in an adult woman who had mild COVID-19 (a few samples of this study predate the infection). Cell type and time point are not known. The chain employs TRBV5-6 and TRBJ2-1; 9 nucleotides align to TRBD2. Sequencing was carried out using PBMCs or a T cell subset sorted from them (not recorded which). The CDR3 loop is CASSFGAGGNSYNEQFF. The CDR3 coding sequence is TGTGCCAGCAGCTTCGGAGCGGGGGGTAACTCCTACAATGAGCAGTTCTTC.